The 8 T cell receptor beta chains presented below share a single source sample, sequenced in a study of shared clonotypes between healthy human individuals (dated by TCRdb to 2018 to 2020). For the CD8 naive samples, CD45RO-negative cells were positively selected for CCR7, yielding a CD45RA+CCR7+ population from which TemRA cells were excluded. The protocol used for the library was the immunoSEQ multiplex PCR assay. In its TCRdb copy, this immuneACCESS table keeps in-frame sequences only and misses some clones. Where compared with another copy, unresolved V genes explain less than half of these, and the others have no known cause. The sample table holds approximately 2,000,000 clones, of which just over 90% were seen once. The ten largest clones represent about 1.6% of the sample. The sample consisted of naive CD8+ T cells from PBMCs. The sample's cell subset or site label, decoded: CD45RA+CCR7+. The origin of the receptors is a man aged 18-30 years in good health. Some clones in this sample may be carry-over from other donors' samples.

The gene calls are TRBV7-9 and TRBJ2-4, with 7 bases identical to TRBD2. Looked up from germline, CDR1 is SEHNR and CDR2 is FQNEAQ (reference sequence). The CDR3 totals 18 residues. The junction had 12 bases not matched to a gene; V was cut back by 4 bases and J by 0 bases. CDR3 sequence: CASSSRGGANLAKNIQYF. DNA of the CDR3: TGTGCCAGCAGCTCCCGGGGAGGGGCAAATCTAGCCAAAAACATTCAGTACTTC.

The chain links TRBV27 to TRBJ2-3; 9 bases fit TRBD2. Germline CDR1 MNHEY, CDR2 SMNVEV (reference sequence). The J segment lost 0 bases and the V segment lost 4 bases, leaving 5 bases of the junction unmatched. The CDR3 covers 16 residues. The CDR3 region is CASSSRLAVSTDTQYF. The CDR3 DNA is TGTGCCAGCAGTTCAAGACTAGCGGTTAGCACAGATACGCAGTATTTT.

This chain joins TRBV10-3 and TRBJ2-7; 7 positions agree with TRBD1. The V segment lost 3 bases and the J segment 0 bases; nucleotides outside the gene matches: 11. Germline V gene lookup returns CDR1 ENHRY and CDR2 SYGVKD. The CDR3 has 17 residues. The CDR3 region is CAISDIPGTASSYEQYF. The CDR3 nucleotides read TGTGCCATCAGTGATATCCCCGGGACAGCCAGCTCCTACGAGCAGTACTTC.

The sample holds one count of this clone. The chain is built from TRBV28 and TRBJ2-5; 10 bases map to TRBD2. Looked up from germline, CDR1 is MDHEN and CDR2 is SYDVKM. V lost 7 bases and J lost 4; bases outside the gene matches: 21. The CDR3 contains 19 residues. CDR3 coding DNA: TGTGCCAGCAACACTCGAGGGGCCCCTAGCGGGAGCGTCCCAGAGACCCAGTACTTC. Amino acid sequence: CASNTRGAPSGSVPETQYF.

The J gene is TRBJ1-1, the V gene TRBV2; D possibly corresponds to TRBD1 (5 bases). The CDR3 consists of 13 residues. Looked up from germline, CDR1 is SNHLY and CDR2 is FYNNEI. V was clipped by 5 bases and J by 1 base, with 8 bases between them. The CDR3 region has the DNA TGTGCCAGCAGTAAAAGGGGGAACACTGAAGCTTTCTTT. It specifies CASSKRGNTEAFF. The full variable domain, rest sourced from reference TRBV2 and TRBJ1-1, is EPEVTQTPSHQVTQMGQEVILRCVPISNHLYFYWYRQILGQKVEFLVSFYNNEISEKSEIFDDQFSVERPDGSNFTLKIRSTKLEDSAMYFCASSKRGNTEAFFGQGTRLTVV.

A single count supports this clone. The V gene is TRBV19, the J gene TRBJ2-4; 7 bases match TRBD1. V lost 5 bases to trimming and J lost 0 bases; unmatched junction nucleotides: 10. The CDR3 sequence is 17 residues long. Germline lookup yields CDR1 LNHDA and CDR2 SQIVND (reference sequence). The CDR3 reads CASSPITGDLAKNIQYF. For the CDR3, the DNA is TGTGCCAGTAGTCCCATCACAGGGGATCTAGCCAAAAACATTCAGTACTTC.

V gene TRBV7-8 combines with J gene TRBJ2-1, with a weak D call TRBD2 (6 bases). Germline CDR1 reads SGHVS; CDR2 reads FQNEAQ. Between the trimmed V and J ends, which lost 3 bases and 7 bases, there was a span of 16 bases. The CDR3 is 15 residues long. The chain's CDR3 is CASSLGQGLPNEQFF. In DNA form, the CDR3 reads TGTGCCAGCAGCTTGGGGCAGGGACTTCCGAATGAGCAGTTCTTC.

This chain links TRBV5-6 with TRBJ1-4, with D unresolved. V was shortened by 2 bases and J by 10 bases, with 15 bases between the two germline ends. The CDR3 consists of 14 residues. Germline V gene lookup returns CDR1 SGHDT and CDR2 YYEEEE. In DNA, the CDR3 is TGTGCCAGCAGCTTAGAGGCCGAAGGAGGAAAACTGTTTTTT. This codes for CASSLEAEGGKLFF.